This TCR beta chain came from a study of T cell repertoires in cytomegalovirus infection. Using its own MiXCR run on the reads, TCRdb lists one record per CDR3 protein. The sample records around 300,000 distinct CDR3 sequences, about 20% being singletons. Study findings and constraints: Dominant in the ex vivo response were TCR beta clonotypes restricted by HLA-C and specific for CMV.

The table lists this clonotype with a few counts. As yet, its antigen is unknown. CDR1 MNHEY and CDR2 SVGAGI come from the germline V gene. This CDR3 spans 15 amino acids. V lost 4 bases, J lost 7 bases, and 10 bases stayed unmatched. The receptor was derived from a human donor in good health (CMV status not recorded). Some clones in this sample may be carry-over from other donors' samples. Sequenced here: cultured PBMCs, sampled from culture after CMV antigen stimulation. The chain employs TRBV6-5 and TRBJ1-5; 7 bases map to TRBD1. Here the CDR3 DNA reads TGTGCCAGCAGTTCCGGGGAGGGGGCAGGGCAGCCCCAGCATTTT. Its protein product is CASSSGEGAGQPQHF.